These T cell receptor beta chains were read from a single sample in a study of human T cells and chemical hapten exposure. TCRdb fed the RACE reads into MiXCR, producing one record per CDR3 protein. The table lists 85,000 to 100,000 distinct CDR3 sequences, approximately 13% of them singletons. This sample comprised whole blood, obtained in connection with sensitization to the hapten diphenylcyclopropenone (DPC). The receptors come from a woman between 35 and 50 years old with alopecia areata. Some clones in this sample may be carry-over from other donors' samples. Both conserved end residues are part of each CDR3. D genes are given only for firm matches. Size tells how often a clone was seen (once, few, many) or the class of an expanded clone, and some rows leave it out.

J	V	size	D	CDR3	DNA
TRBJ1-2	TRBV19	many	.	CASSIGGPLPFSGYTF	TGTGCCAGTAGTATTGGGGGCCCGCTACCCTTCAGTGGCTACACCTTC
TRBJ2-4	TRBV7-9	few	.	CASSPRLENIQYF	TGTGCCAGCAGCCCCAGACTTGAAAACATTCAGTACTTC
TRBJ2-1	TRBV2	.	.	CASSRRYSRAFF	TGTGCCAGCAGCCGCAGGTATAGTAGGGCGTTCTTC
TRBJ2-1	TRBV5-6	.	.	CASSTRRLSYNEQFF	TGTGCCAGCAGCACCCGACGGCTATCCTACAATGAGCAGTTCTTC
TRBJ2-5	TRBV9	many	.	CASSVATSLEETQYF	TGTGCCAGCAGCGTAGCAACTAGCCTCGAAGAGACCCAGTACTTC
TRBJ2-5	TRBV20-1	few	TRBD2	CSAGRGIETQYF	TGCAGTGCGGGGAGGGGAATTGAGACCCAGTACTTC
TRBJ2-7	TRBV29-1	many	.	CSVGELLSREQYF	TGCAGCGTTGGTGAACTACTAAGTCGGGAGCAGTACTTC
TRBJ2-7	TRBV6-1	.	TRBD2	CASSELASGTYEQYF	TGTGCCAGCAGTGAATTAGCTAGCGGGACCTACGAGCAGTACTTC
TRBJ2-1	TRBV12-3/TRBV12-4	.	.	CASSFYYSNSYNEQFF	TGTGCCAGCAGTTTTTATTATTCAAATTCCTACAATGAGCAGTTCTTC
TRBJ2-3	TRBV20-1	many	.	CSARVGATRYHTQYF	TGCAGTGCTAGAGTTGGCGCGACCCGCTATCATACGCAGTATTTT
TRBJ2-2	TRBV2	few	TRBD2	CASSYIEGGTGELFF	TGTGCCAGCAGTTACATAGAGGGAGGGACCGGGGAGCTGTTTTTT
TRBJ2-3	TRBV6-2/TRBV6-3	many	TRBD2	CASSFHVAGSPDTQYF	TGTGCCAGCAGTTTCCACGTAGCGGGGTCACCAGATACGCAGTATTTT
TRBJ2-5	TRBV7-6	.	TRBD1	CASSLDGTGRETQYF	TGTGCCAGCAGCTTAGATGGGACAGGGAGGGAGACCCAGTACTTC
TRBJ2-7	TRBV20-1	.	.	CSARDYHEQYF	TGCAGTGCTAGAGATTACCACGAGCAGTACTTC
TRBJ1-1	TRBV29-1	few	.	CSGETPRARAFF	TGCAGCGGGGAGACCCCCCGTGCCAGGGCTTTCTTT
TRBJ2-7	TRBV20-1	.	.	CSASTQFRLSYEQYF	TGCAGTGCTTCGACCCAGTTCAGGCTTTCCTACGAGCAGTACTTC
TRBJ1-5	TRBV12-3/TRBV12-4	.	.	CASSLGGTEPQHF	TGTGCCAGCAGTTTAGGGGGGACGGAGCCCCAGCATTTT
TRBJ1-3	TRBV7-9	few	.	CASSVDTGNTIYF	TGTGCCAGCAGCGTGGACACTGGAAACACCATATATTTT
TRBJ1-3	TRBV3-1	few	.	CASSQSGNTIYF	TGTGCCAGCAGCCAATCTGGAAACACCATATATTTT
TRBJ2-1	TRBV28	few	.	CASSTGAAGASYNEQFF	TGTGCCAGCAGTACAGGGGCGGCGGGAGCTAGCTACAATGAGCAGTTCTTC
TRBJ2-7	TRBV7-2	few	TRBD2	CASSPSSGTINEQYF	TGTGCCAGCAGCCCCTCTAGCGGGACGATCAACGAGCAGTACTTC
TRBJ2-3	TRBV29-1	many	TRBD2	CSVAASGGTDTQYF	TGCAGCGTTGCAGCTAGCGGGGGCACAGATACGCAGTATTTT
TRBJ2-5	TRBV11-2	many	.	CASSLGQLQETQYF	TGTGCCAGCAGCCTCGGGCAATTACAAGAGACCCAGTACTTC
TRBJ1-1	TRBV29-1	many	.	CSVAGETEAFF	TGCAGCGTTGCTGGGGAAACTGAAGCTTTCTTT
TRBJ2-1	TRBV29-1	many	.	CSVGGNEQFF	TGCAGCGTTGGTGGGAATGAGCAGTTCTTC
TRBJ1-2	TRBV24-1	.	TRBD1	CATSARTGDGYTF	TGTGCCACCAGTGCTCGGACAGGGGATGGCTACACCTTC
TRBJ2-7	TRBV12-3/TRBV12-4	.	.	CASSLGTVPYEQYF	TGTGCCAGCAGTTTAGGGACAGTACCCTACGAGCAGTACTTC
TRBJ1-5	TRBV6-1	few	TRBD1	CATQRDRNQPQHF	TGTGCCACCCAACGGGACAGAAATCAGCCCCAGCATTTT
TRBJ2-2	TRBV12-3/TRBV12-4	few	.	CASSFPTSGDAGELFF	TGTGCCAGCAGTTTTCCCACTAGTGGGGACGCCGGGGAGCTGTTTTTT
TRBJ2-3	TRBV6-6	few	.	CASSYPRATDTQYF	TGTGCCAGCAGTTACCCACGGGCCACAGATACGCAGTATTTT
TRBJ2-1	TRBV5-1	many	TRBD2	CASSAGGRYNEQFF	TGCGCCAGCAGCGCGGGGGGCCGGTACAATGAGCAGTTCTTC
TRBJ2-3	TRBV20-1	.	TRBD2	CSARDTLAGGDTQYF	TGCAGTGCTAGAGATACCCTAGCGGGAGGAGATACGCAGTATTTT
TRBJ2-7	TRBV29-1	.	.	CSVGPSYEQYF	TGCAGCGTTGGACCGTCGTACGAGCAGTACTTC
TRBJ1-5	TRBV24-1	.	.	CATCDLYRVLNQPQHF	TGTGCCACCTGTGATTTGTATCGGGTTCTCAATCAGCCCCAGCATTTT
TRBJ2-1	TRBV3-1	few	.	CASSQDRLAYNEQFF	TGTGCCAGCAGCCAAGATCGACTAGCCTACAATGAGCAGTTCTTC
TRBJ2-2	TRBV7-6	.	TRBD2	CASSLAATSGTWNTGELFF	TGTGCCAGCAGCTTAGCCGCTACTAGCGGGACGTGGAACACCGGGGAGCTGTTTTTT
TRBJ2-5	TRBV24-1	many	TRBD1	CATSDSGQGARETQYF	TGTGCCACCAGTGATTCCGGACAGGGGGCGAGGGAGACCCAGTACTTC
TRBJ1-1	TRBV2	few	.	CASSVRDTEAFF	TGTGCCAGCAGTGTAAGGGACACTGAAGCTTTCTTT
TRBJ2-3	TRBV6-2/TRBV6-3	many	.	CASRHQGTDTQYF	TGTGCCAGCAGGCACCAGGGCACAGATACGCAGTATTTT
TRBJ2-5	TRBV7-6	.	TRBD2	CASSFVASGQETQYF	TGTGCCAGCAGCTTCGTGGCTAGCGGTCAAGAGACCCAGTACTTC
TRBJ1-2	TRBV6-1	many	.	CASSEASANYGYTF	TGTGCCAGCAGTGAAGCCTCAGCCAACTATGGCTACACCTTC
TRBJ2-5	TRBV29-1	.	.	CSVRGRWVTQYF	TGCAGCGTTCGGGGGCGATGGGTGACCCAGTACTTC
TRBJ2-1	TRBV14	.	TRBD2	CASSQQLAGSYEQFF	TGTGCCAGCAGCCAACAACTAGCGGGGTCTTATGAGCAGTTCTTC
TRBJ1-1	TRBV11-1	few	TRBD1	CASSLPRQGTNTEAFF	TGTGCCAGCAGCTTACCCCGACAGGGGACGAACACTGAAGCTTTCTTT
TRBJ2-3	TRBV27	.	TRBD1	CASSLTGGFADTQYF	TGTGCCAGCAGTTTAACAGGGGGCTTCGCAGATACGCAGTATTTT
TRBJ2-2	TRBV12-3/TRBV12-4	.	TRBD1	CASSLDRVTGELFF	TGTGCCAGCAGTCTTGACAGGGTGACCGGGGAGCTGTTTTTT